A single sample is the source of the 4 T cell receptor beta chains below, sequenced in a study of T cell responses to AZD1222 COVID-19 vaccine. The table came from immunoSEQ multiplex PCR; TCRdb's copy has only in-frame clones and leaves some out. The table lists fewer than 110,000 clones, around 91% of them singletons. Specimen: peripheral blood, collected on day 0 of AZD1222 vaccination. These receptors originate from an adult in good health.

V is TRBV6-5 and J is TRBJ1-2, with a weak D call TRBD1 (5 bases). The CDR3 spans 12 residues. Germline-derived CDR1 and CDR2 are MNHEY and SVGAGI. V lost 6 bases and J lost 7, with 12 bases in between. The CDR3 region is CASRQDSSGYTF. CDR3 nucleotides: TGTGCCAGCAGACAAGACAGCTCTGGCTACACCTTC.

The chain has TRBV6-5 and TRBJ2-1, with D maybe TRBD2 (5 bases). The CDR3 loop spans 12 amino acids. Germline V lookup: CDR1 MNHEY, CDR2 SVGAGI. V gave up 6 bases and J gave up 8 bases, with 11 bases separating them. The CDR3 is CASRPSSHEQFF. The CDR3 DNA reads TGTGCCAGCAGGCCTAGCAGCCATGAGCAGTTCTTC.

This chain connects TRBV7-9 to TRBJ2-1, with 8 bases aligning to TRBD1. The CDR3 totals 17 residues. Looked up from germline, CDR1 is SEHNR and CDR2 is FQNEAQ (reference sequence). The trim removed 1 base at V and 3 bases at J, leaving 8 bases unmatched. The CDR3 region has the DNA TGTGCCAGCAGCTTAGGGGGACAGGATCACGGCTACAATGAGCAGTTCTTC. This gives the protein CASSLGGQDHGYNEQFF.

The chain recombines TRBV2 with TRBJ2-1, with D maybe TRBD2 (5 bases). Germline-derived CDR1 and CDR2 are SNHLY and FYNNEI. CDR3 size: 14 residues. The V gene lost 8 bases and the J gene lost 0 bases, with 11 bases spanning the gap. CDR3: CASVEGSSYNEQFF. The CDR3 DNA follows: TGTGCCAGCGTCGAAGGGAGCTCCTACAATGAGCAGTTCTTC. The variable domain in full, with the rest retrieved from reference TRBV2 and TRBJ2-1, is EPEVTQTPSHQVTQMGQEVILRCVPISNHLYFYWYRQILGQKVEFLVSFYNNEISEKSEIFDDQFSVERPDGSNFTLKIRSTKLEDSAMYFCASVEGSSYNEQFFGPGTRLTVL.